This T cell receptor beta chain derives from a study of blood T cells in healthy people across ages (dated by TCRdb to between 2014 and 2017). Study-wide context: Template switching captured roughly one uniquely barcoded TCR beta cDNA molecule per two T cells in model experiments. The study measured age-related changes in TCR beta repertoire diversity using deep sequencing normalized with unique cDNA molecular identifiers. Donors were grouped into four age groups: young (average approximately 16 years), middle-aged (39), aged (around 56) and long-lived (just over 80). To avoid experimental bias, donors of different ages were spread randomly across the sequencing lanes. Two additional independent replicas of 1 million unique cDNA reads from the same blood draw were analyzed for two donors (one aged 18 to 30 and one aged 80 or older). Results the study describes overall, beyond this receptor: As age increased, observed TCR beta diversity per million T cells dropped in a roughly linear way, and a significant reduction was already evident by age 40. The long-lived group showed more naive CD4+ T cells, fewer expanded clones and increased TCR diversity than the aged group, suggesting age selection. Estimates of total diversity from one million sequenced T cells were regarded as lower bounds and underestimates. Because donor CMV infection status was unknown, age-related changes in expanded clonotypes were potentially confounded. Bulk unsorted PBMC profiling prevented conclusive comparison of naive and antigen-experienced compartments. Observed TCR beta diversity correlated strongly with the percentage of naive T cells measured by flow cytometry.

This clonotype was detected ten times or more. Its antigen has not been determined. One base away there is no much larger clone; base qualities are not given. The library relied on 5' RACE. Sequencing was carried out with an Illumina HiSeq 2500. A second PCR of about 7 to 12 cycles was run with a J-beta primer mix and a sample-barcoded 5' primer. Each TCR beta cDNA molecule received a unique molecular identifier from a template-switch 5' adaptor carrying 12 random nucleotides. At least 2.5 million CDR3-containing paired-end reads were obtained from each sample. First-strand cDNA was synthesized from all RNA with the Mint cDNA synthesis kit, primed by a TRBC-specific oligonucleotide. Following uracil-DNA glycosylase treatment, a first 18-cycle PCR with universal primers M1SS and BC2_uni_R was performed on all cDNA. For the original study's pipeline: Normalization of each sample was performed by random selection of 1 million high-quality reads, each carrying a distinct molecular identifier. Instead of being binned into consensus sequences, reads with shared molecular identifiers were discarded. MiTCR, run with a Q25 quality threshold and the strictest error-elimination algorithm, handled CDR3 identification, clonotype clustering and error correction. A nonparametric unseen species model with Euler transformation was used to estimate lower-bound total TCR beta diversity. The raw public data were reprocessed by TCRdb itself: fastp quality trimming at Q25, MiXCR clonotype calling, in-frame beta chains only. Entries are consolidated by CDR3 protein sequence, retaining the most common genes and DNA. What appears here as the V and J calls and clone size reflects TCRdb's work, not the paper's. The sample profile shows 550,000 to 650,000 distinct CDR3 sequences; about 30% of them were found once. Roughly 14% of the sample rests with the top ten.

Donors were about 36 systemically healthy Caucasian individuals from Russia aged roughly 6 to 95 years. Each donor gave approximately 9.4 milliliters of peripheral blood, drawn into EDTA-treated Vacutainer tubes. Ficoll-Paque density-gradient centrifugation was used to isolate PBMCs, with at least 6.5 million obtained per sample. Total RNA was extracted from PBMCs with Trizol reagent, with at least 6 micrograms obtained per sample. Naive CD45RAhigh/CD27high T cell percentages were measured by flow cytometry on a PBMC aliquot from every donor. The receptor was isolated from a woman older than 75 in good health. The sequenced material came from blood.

The DNA sequence is TGCAGTGCGGAAGAAGGGGGAAAGGGATCCTATAATTCACCCCTCCACTTT. The resulting protein is CSAEEGGKGSYNSPLHF. The rearranged segments are TRBV20-1 and TRBJ1-6; TRBD1 is a weak D gene call, 6 bases matching. The junction shows trimming of 6 bases on V and 1 base on J, plus 19 bases between the germline ends. The CDR3 spans 17 residues, from the cysteine through the phenylalanine. Of the read, only the CDR3 DNA is kept; its 51 bases are in frame from base 1. The germline V gene (reference sequence) gives CDR1 as DFQATT and CDR2 as SNEGSKA.